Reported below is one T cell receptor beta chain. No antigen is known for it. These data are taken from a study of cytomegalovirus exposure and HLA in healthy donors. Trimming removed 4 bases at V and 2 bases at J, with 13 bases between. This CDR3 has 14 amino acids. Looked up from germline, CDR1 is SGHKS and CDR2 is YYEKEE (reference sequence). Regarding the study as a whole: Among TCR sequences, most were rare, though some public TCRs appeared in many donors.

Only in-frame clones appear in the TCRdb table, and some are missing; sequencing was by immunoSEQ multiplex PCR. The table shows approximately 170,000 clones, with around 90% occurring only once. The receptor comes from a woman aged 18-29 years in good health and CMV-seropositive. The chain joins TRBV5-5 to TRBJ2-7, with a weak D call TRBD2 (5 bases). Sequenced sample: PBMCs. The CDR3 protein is CASSPRARPYEQYF. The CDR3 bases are TGTGCCAGCAGCCCGCGGGCAAGACCCTACGAGCAGTACTTC.